These 22 T cell receptor beta chains came from one sample sequenced in a study of T-cell reconstitution after alpha-beta-depleted transplantation in children. Unique molecular identifiers tagged the TCRbeta library. One entry per CDR3 protein, called by TCRdb with MiXCR from the PCR reads. The sample consists of 200,000 to 250,000 distinct CDR3 sequences, 9.5% to 13% of them appearing once. The source was PBMCs, collected before TCRalphabeta/CD19-depleted stem cell transplant. The source of these receptors is a child less than two years old with acute myeloid leukemia, due to receive a stem cell transplant.

This clonotype came up a few times. The chain is built from TRBV29-1 and TRBJ1-2, with no clear D. Germline V gene data show CDR1 as SQVTM and CDR2 as ANQGSEA. V lost 3 bases and J 12 bases, leaving 14 bases between the germline ends. The CDR3 consists of 11 residues. The DNA for the CDR3 is TGCAGCGTTGAGGGAGGGCCCTCTAACACCTTC. Its translation is CSVEGGPSNTF.

This clonotype was recorded at least ten times. The chain uses TRBV5-5 and TRBJ1-5, with D possibly being TRBD1 (5 bases). Trimming shortened V by 5 bases and J by 2 bases, and 8 bases separated the two germline ends. CDR1 is SGHKS, CDR2 YYEKEE, per germline (reference sequence). The CDR3 extends over 13 amino acids. DNA for the CDR3: TGTGCCAGCAGTACGGGGGGCAATCAGCCCCAGCATTTT. Translated: CASSTGGNQPQHF.

This clonotype was counted many times. The chain has TRBV14 and TRBJ2-7; the D call may be TRBD1 or TRBD2 (5 bases each). The CDR3 contains 16 residues. Trimming removed 4 bases at V and 0 bases at J, with 16 bases between. CDR1 is SGHDN, CDR2 FVKESK, per germline. CDR3 amino acids: CASSPRSWGSSYEQYF. CDR3 nucleotides: TGTGCCAGCAGCCCTCGCAGCTGGGGGAGCTCCTACGAGCAGTACTTC.

On this clonotype itself: A clone one base away is much larger, so this may be a read error. The J gene is TRBJ2-6, the V gene TRBV20-1; the D gene is possibly TRBD2 (7 bases). The germline V gene encodes CDR1 DFQATT and CDR2 SNEGSKA (reference sequence). The CDR3 runs to 16 residues. This CDR3 reads CSARVYGVGGANALTF. The CDR3, as DNA: TGCAGTGCTAGAGTTTATGGTGTGGGGGGGGCCAACGCCCTGACTTTC.

The sample holds one count of this clonotype. This sequence joins TRBV23-1 and TRBJ2-2; TRBD1 aligns across 11 bases. TRBV23-1 is treated as an ORF (open reading frame) with a function not yet certain. V shed 11 bases, J shed 6 bases, and the junction held 17 bases outside the gene matches. CDR3 length: 17 amino acids. The CDR3 region is CAAQAERDRGSSGELFF. The CDR3 region has the DNA TGCGCCGCCCAAGCCGAAAGGGACAGGGGGAGTTCCGGGGAGCTGTTTTTT.

A few counts support this clonotype. The V gene is TRBV4-3, the J gene TRBJ2-3; TRBD2 matches at 11 bases. Germline CDR1 is LGHNA and CDR2 is YSLEER. The CDR3 covers 19 residues. V lost 1 base to trimming and J lost 5 bases; unmatched junction nucleotides: 14. In DNA form, the CDR3 reads TGCGCCAGCAGCCAAGGGGGAGCGGGACTAGCGGTGGGTGGAGATACGCAGTATTTT. It translates to CASSQGGAGLAVGGDTQYF.

This clonotype was counted ten times or more. V gene TRBV5-1 combines with J gene TRBJ1-5; D gene unclear. The germline gives CDR1 SGHRS, CDR2 YFSETQ. V was trimmed by 4 bases and J by 2 bases, leaving 10 bases between them. The CDR3 is made up of 14 amino acids. CDR3 sequence reads: CASSPNLGNQPQHF. CDR3 sequence (DNA): TGCGCCAGCAGCCCCAACCTAGGCAATCAGCCCCAGCATTTT.

In its sample, this clonotype was seen many times. This chain uses TRBV25-1 with TRBJ2-1; TRBD1 or TRBD2 may be the D gene (6 bases each). Germline loops: CDR1 MGHDK, CDR2 SYGVNS. V dropped 4 bases and J dropped 8 bases, with 12 bases sitting between them. The length of the CDR3 is 13 residues. The CDR3 nucleotides are TGTGCCAGCAGTGGACAGGAGGGAGATGAGCAGTTCTTC. Translation: CASSGQEGDEQFF.

This clonotype was observed at least ten times. The CDR3 spells CASFSGGLAGVYEQFF. As DNA, the CDR3 is TGTGCCAGCTTCTCGGGGGGACTAGCGGGAGTTTATGAGCAGTTCTTC. The V and J genes are TRBV28 and TRBJ2-1; 14 bases match TRBD2. The germline V gene has CDR1 MDHEN and CDR2 SYDVKM. The J segment lost 8 bases and the V segment lost 8 bases, leaving 11 bases of the junction unmatched. This CDR3 spans 16 amino acids.

This clonotype was counted ten times or more. The chain recombines TRBV7-2 with TRBJ1-5; D is unresolved. V shed 1 base and J shed 5 bases, with 6 bases lying between them. CDR3 length: 13 amino acids. Germline values: CDR1 SGHTA, CDR2 FQGNSA. The CDR3 nucleotides read TGTGCCAGCAGCTTAGGAACTTATCAGCCCCAGCATTTT. Protein sequence: CASSLGTYQPQHF.

This clonotype has a single count. This chain connects TRBV5-1 to TRBJ2-1; 8 bases are shared with TRBD2. The junction had 11 bases not matched to a gene; V was cut back by 6 bases and J by 6 bases. The CDR3 extends over 15 amino acids. In germline, CDR1 is SGHRS, CDR2 YFSETQ. The CDR3, as DNA: TGCGCCAGCACCTCTGGACTAGCAGGGATCAATGAGCAGTTCTTC. Its translation is CASTSGLAGINEQFF. The full variable domain, with the rest looked up from reference TRBV5-1 and TRBJ2-1, is KAGVTQTPRYLIKTRGQQVTLSCSPISGHRSVSWYQQTPGQGLQFLFEYFSETQRNKGNFPGRFSGRQFSNSRSEMNVSTLELGDSALYLCASTSGLAGINEQFFGPGTRLTVL.

This clonotype occurred a few times. The rearrangement links TRBV18 to TRBJ2-1; TRBD1 matches at 8 bases. V was clipped by 5 bases and J by 8 bases; unmatched bases: 14. The CDR3 is 16 amino acids. From germline, CDR1 is KGHSH and CDR2 LQKENI. CDR3 region: CASSTTPTTGGDEQFF. CDR3 nucleotides: TGTGCCAGCTCAACCACCCCTACTACAGGGGGAGATGAGCAGTTCTTC.

In its sample, this clonotype was seen many times. The V call is TRBV12-3 or TRBV12-4, the J call TRBJ2-1, with 7 nucleotides matching TRBD2. The CDR3 spans 16 residues. V trimming: 2 bases; J trimming: 1 base; junction bases outside the gene matches: 5. CDR3 nucleotide sequence: TGTGCCAGCAGTTTAAGGGAGGGACCATCCTACAATGAGCAGTTCTTC. Translating it yields CASSLREGPSYNEQFF.

This clonotype was observed many times. CDR3 in amino acids: CASSGQGYSGELFF. In DNA, the CDR3 is TGTGCCAGTAGTGGGCAGGGGTATAGCGGGGAGCTGTTTTTT. The V call is TRBV19, the J call TRBJ2-2, with D possibly matching TRBD1 (6 bases). The CDR3 consists of 14 residues. Trimming shortened V by 5 bases and J by 7 bases, and 14 bases separated the two germline ends. CDR1 is LNHDA and CDR2 is SQIVND in the germline V gene (reference sequence).

At least ten counts were recorded for this clonotype. CDR3 amino acids: CASSRIVADTQYF. In DNA form, the CDR3 reads TGTGCCAGCAGCCGCATAGTAGCAGATACGCAGTATTTT. The chain joins TRBV3-1 to TRBJ2-3; D ambiguous. Germline assignment: CDR1 LGHDT and CDR2 YNNKEL (reference sequence). The CDR3 totals 13 residues. V lost 4 bases, J lost 4 bases, and 9 bases lay in between.

This clonotype was picked up a small number of times. The rearrangement joins TRBV11-3 to TRBJ2-1; D possibly matches TRBD1 or TRBD2 (5 bases each). The CDR3 has 14 amino acids. The germline V gene encodes CDR1 SGHNT and CDR2 YENEEA. V was shortened by 0 bases and J by 5 bases, with 8 bases between the two germline ends. The CDR3 spells CASSLDGGNNEQFF. Written as DNA, the CDR3 is TGTGCCAGCAGCTTAGATGGGGGAAACAATGAGCAGTTCTTC.

This clonotype was seen repeatedly, ten times or more. CDR3 DNA: TGTGCCAGCAGCAAAGGAGGACTAGCACCCTACAATGAGCAGTTCTTC. It specifies CASSKGGLAPYNEQFF. The gene calls are TRBV21-1 and TRBJ2-1; whether TRBD2, the table's D call, matches the DNA was not checked. TRBV21-1 is shown as a pseudogene. The CDR3 is 16 amino acids.

This clonotype appeared a few times. The chain links TRBV20-1 to TRBJ2-3; TRBD2 matches 10 bases. Germline CDR1 reads DFQATT; CDR2 reads SNEGSKA (reference sequence). There are 16 residues in the CDR3. Germline trimming cut 1 base from V and 4 bases from J; bases unmatched to any gene: 8. The CDR3, as DNA: TGCAGTGCTAGAGGAACAGCGGGAGGGCCGCCAGATACGCAGTATTTT. Protein: CSARGTAGGPPDTQYF.

V is TRBV6-5 and J is TRBJ1-2; 9 bases map to TRBD1. This CDR3 is 14 amino acids long. V lost 6 bases, J lost 4 bases, and 6 bases stayed unmatched. Germline-derived CDR1 and CDR2 are MNHEY and SVGAGI. CDR3 region: CASRKQGAVYGYTF. The CDR3 DNA follows: TGTGCCAGCAGAAAACAGGGGGCGGTCTATGGCTACACCTTC.

About this clonotype: Given a much more abundant clone one base away, this may be a read error. The V call is TRBV20-1, the J call TRBJ1-2; no definite D call. The CDR3 has 14 amino acids. With 6 bases removed from V and 12 bases from J, the gap between germline ends came to 26 bases. The germline gives CDR1 DFQATT, CDR2 SNEGSKA (reference sequence). For the CDR3, the DNA is TGCAGTGCCACGACGGGCGTGGGCGGGGTCGGCGACACCTTC. Its protein is CSATTGVGGVGDTF.

This clonotype was seen many times. The chain joins TRBV5-1 to TRBJ2-1, with unresolved D. CDR1 and CDR2 from the germline V gene are SGHRS and YFSETQ. The CDR3 spans 15 residues. V lost 4 bases, J lost 2 bases, and 13 bases lay in between. CDR3 coding DNA: TGCGCCAGCAGCCCCTCAGGAGTAACCTACAATGAGCAGTTCTTC. Its protein product is CASSPSGVTYNEQFF.

This clonotype was counted ten times or more. The chain recombines TRBV14 with TRBJ2-1, with 8 positions matching TRBD2. J was trimmed by 6 bases and V by 1 base; bases with no gene match: 8. The germline V gene encodes CDR1 SGHDN and CDR2 FVKESK. The CDR3 covers 16 residues. The CDR3, as DNA: TGTGCCAGCAGCCAAGGATCGGGACTAGGAACCAATGAGCAGTTCTTC. It translates to CASSQGSGLGTNEQFF.